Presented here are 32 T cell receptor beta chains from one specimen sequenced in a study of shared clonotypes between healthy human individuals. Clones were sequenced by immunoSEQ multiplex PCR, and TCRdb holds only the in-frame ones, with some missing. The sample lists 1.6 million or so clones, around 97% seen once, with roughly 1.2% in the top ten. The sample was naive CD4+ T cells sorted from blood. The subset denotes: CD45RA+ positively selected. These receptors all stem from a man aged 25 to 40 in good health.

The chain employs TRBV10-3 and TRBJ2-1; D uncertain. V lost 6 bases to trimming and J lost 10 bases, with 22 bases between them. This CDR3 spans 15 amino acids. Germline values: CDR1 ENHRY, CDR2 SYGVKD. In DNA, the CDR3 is TGTGCCATCAGCGAAACCCGGACCCAACTATCGGAGCAGTTCTTC. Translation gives CAISETRTQLSEQFF.

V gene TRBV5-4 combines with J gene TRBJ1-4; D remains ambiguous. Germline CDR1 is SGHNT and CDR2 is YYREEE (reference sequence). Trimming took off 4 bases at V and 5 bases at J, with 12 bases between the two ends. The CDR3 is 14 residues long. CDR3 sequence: CASSVSSPNEKLFF. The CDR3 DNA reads TGTGCCAGCAGCGTATCTAGCCCCAATGAAAAACTGTTTTTT.

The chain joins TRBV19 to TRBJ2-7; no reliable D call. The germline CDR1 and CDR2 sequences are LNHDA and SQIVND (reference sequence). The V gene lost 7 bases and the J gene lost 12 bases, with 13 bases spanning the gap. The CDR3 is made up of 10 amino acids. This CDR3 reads CASTRSRPYF. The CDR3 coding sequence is TGTGCCAGTACCCGATCCCGCCCGTACTTC.

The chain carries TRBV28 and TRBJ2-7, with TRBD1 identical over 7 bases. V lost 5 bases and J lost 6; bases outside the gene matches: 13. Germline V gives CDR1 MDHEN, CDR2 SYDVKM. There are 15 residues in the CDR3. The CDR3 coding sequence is TGTGCCAGCAGTCCTTGGACAGGAGTCGGGCCCGAGCAGTACTTC. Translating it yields CASSPWTGVGPEQYF.

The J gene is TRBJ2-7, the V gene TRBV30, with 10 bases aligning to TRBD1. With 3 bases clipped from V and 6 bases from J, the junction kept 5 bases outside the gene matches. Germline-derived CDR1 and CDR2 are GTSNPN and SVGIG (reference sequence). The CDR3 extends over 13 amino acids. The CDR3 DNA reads TGTGCCTGGAGCGGGACAGGGGAACGCGAGCAGTACTTC. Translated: CAWSGTGEREQYF.

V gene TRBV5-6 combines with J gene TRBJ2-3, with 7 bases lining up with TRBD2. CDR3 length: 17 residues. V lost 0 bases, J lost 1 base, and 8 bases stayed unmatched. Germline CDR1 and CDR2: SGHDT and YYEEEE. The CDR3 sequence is CASSLGETGGGTDTQYF. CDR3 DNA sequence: TGTGCCAGCAGCTTGGGTGAGACGGGAGGAGGCACAGATACGCAGTATTTT. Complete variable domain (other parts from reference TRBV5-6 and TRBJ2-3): DAGVTQSPTHLIKTRGQQVTLRCSPKSGHDTVSWYQQALGQGPQFIFQYYEEEERQRGNFPDRFSGHQFPNYSSELNVNALLLGDSALYLCASSLGETGGGTDTQYFGPGTRLTVL.

The CDR3: CAWRTGTREQYF. As DNA, the CDR3 is TGTGCCTGGAGGACCGGGACACGGGAGCAGTACTTC. The chain carries TRBV30 and TRBJ2-7; tentative D call: TRBD1 (6 bases). The V and J ends lost 3 bases and 7 bases respectively, with 13 bases between them. Germline-derived CDR1 and CDR2 are GTSNPN and SVGIG (reference sequence). This CDR3 has 12 amino acids.

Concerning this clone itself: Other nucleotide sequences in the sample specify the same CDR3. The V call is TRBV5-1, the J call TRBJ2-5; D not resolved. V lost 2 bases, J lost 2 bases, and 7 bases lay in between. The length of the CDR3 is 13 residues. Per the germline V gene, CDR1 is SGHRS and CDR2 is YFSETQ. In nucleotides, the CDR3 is TGCGCCAGCAGCTTCCAAGTTCAAGAGACCCAGTACTTC. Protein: CASSFQVQETQYF.

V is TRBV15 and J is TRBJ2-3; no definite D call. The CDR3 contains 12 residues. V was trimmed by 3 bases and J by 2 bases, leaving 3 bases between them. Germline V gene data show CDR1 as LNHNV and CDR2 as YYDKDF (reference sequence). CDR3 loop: CATSSNTDTQYF. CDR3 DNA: TGTGCCACCAGCAGCAACACAGATACGCAGTATTTT.

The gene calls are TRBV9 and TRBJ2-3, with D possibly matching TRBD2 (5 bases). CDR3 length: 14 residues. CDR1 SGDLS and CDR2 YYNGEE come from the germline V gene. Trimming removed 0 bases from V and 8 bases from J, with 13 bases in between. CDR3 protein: CASSVGSDRGTQYF. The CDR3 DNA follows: TGTGCCAGCAGCGTAGGGAGCGACCGGGGTACGCAGTATTTT.

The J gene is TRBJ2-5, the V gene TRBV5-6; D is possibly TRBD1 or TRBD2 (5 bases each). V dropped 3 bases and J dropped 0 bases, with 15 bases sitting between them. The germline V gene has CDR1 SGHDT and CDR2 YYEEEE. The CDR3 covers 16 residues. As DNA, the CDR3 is TGTGCCAGCAGCTCGGGACCATCCCCGTACCAAGAGACCCAGTACTTC. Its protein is CASSSGPSPYQETQYF.

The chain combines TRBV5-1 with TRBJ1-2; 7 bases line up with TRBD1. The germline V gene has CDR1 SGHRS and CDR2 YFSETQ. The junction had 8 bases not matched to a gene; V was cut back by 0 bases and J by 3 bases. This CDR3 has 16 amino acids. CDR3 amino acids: CASSLDSGGDYYGYTF. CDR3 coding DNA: TGCGCCAGCAGCTTGGATTCAGGGGGGGATTACTATGGCTACACCTTC. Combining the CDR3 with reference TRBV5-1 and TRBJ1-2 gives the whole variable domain KAGVTQTPRYLIKTRGQQVTLSCSPISGHRSVSWYQQTPGQGLQFLFEYFSETQRNKGNFPGRFSGRQFSNSRSEMNVSTLELGDSALYLCASSLDSGGDYYGYTFGSGTRLTVV.

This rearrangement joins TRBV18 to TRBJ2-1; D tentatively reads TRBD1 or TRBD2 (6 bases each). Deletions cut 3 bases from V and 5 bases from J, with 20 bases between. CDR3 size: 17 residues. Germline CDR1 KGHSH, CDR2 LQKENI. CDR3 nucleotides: TGTGCCAGCTCACCGCTATCAGCGGGCGCAGGGGACAATGAGCAGTTCTTC. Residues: CASSPLSAGAGDNEQFF.

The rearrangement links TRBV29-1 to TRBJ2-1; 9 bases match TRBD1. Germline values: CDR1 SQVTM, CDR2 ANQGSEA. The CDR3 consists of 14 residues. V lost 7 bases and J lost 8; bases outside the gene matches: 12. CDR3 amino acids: CSGARDREYDEQFF. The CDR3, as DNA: TGCAGCGGAGCCCGGGACAGGGAATACGATGAGCAGTTCTTC.

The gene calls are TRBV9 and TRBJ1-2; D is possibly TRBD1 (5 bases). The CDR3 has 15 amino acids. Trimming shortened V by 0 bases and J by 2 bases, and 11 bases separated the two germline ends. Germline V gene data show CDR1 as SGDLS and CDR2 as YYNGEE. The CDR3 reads CASSVGGTDNYGYTF. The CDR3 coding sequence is TGTGCCAGCAGCGTAGGTGGGACGGACAACTATGGCTACACCTTC.

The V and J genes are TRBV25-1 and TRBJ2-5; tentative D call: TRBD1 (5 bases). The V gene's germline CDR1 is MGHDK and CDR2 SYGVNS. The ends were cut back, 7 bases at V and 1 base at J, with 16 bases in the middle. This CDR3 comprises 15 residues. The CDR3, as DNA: TGTGCCAGCACCGTGGCAGGGTCATCCCAAGAGACCCAGTACTTC. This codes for CASTVAGSSQETQYF.

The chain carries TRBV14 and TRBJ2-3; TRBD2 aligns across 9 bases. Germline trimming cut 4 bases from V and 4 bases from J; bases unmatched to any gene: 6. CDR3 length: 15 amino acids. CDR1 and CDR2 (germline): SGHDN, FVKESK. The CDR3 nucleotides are TGTGCCAGCAGCCTTAGTAGCGGGAGACCAGATACGCAGTATTTT. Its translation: CASSLSSGRPDTQYF.

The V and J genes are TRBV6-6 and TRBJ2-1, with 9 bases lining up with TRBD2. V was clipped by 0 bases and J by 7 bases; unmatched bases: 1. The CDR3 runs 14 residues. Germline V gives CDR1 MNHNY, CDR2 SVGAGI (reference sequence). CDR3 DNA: TGTGCCAGCAGTTACTCGCGGGGGGGGAATGAGCAGTTCTTC. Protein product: CASSYSRGGNEQFF.

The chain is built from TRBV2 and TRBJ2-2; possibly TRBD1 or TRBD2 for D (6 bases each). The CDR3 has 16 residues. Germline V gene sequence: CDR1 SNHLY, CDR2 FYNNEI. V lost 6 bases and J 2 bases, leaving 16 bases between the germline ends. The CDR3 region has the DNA TGTGCCAGCAGCCCTATGGGGGGCGGAAACACCGGGGAGCTGTTTTTT. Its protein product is CASSPMGGGNTGELFF.

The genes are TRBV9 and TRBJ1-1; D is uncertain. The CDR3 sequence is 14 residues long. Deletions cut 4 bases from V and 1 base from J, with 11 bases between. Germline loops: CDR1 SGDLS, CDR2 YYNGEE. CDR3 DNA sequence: TGTGCCAGCAGCCTTCGGGCTCAGAACACTGAAGCTTTCTTT. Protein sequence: CASSLRAQNTEAFF.

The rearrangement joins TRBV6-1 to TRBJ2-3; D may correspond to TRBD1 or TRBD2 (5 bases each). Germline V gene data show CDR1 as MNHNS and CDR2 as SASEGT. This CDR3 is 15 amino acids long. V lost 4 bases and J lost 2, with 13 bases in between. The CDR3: CASSGETVITDTQYF. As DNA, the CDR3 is TGTGCCAGCAGTGGGGAGACAGTAATCACAGATACGCAGTATTTT.

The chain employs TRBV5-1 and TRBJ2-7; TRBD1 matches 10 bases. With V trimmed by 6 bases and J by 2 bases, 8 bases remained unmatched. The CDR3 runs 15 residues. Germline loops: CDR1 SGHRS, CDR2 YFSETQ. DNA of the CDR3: TGCGCCAGCACTAAGCCCGGGACAGGGGCCTACGAGCAGTACTTC. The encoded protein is CASTKPGTGAYEQYF. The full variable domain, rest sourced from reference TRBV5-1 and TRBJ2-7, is KAGVTQTPRYLIKTRGQQVTLSCSPISGHRSVSWYQQTPGQGLQFLFEYFSETQRNKGNFPGRFSGRQFSNSRSEMNVSTLELGDSALYLCASTKPGTGAYEQYFGPGTRLTVT.

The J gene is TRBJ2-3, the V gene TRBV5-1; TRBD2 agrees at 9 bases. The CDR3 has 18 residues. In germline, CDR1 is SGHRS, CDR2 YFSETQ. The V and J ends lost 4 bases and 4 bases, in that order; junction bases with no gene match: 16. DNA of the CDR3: TGCGCCAGCAGCCGAGACCCTAGCGGGACACCACAGGCAGATACGCAGTATTTT. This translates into CASSRDPSGTPQADTQYF.

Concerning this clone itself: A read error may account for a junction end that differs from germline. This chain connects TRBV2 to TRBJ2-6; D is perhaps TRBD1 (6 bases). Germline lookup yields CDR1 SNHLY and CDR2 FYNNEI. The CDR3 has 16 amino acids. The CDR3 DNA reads TGCCCAAGGTGGATACACAGGGCAACTGGGGCCAACGTCCTGACTTTC. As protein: CPRWIHRATGANVLTF.

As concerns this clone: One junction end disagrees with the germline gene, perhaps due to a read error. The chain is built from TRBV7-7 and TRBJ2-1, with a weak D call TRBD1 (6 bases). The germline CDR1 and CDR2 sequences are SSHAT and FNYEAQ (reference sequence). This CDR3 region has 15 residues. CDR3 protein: CASSSLDRLGNEQFF. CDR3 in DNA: TGTGCTAGCAGCTCCCTCGACAGGCTCGGCAATGAGCAGTTCTTC.

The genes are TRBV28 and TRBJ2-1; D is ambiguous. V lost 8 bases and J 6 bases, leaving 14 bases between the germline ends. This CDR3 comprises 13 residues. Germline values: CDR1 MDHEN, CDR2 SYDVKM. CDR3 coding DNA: TGTGCCAGCCTCAACCCGATCCCCAATGAGCAGTTCTTC. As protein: CASLNPIPNEQFF.

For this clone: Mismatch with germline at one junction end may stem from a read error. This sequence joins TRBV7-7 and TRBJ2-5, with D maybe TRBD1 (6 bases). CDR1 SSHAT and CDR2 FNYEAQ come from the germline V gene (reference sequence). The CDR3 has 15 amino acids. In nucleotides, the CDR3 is TGTGCTAGCAGCTACCTAATAGGACAGCAAGAGACCCAGTACTTC. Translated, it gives CASSYLIGQQETQYF.

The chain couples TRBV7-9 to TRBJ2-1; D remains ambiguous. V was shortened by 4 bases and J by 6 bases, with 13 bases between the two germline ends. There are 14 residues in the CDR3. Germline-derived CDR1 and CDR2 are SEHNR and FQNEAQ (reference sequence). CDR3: CASSSLAALNEQFF. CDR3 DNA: TGTGCCAGCAGCTCTCTGGCAGCGCTCAATGAGCAGTTCTTC.

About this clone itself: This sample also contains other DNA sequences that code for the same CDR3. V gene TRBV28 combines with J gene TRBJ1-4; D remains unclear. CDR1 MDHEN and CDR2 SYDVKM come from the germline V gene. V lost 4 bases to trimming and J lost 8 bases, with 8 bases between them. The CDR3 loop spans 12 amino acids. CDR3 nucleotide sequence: TGTGCCAGCAGTTCGAGAGGGGAAAAACTGTTTTTT. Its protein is CASSSRGEKLFF.

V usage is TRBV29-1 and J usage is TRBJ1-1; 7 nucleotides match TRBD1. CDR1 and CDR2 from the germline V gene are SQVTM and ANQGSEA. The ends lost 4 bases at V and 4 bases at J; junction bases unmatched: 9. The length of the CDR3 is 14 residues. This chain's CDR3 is CSVAAQGDGTEAFF. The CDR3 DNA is TGCAGCGTTGCCGCTCAGGGGGACGGCACTGAAGCTTTCTTT.

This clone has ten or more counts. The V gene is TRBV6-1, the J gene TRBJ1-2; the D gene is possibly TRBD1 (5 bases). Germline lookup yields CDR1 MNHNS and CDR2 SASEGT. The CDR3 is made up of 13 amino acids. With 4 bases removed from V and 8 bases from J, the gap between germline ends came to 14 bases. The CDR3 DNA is TGTGCCAGCAGTGCCGAGGGGCGATACGGCTACACCTTC. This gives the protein CASSAEGRYGYTF.

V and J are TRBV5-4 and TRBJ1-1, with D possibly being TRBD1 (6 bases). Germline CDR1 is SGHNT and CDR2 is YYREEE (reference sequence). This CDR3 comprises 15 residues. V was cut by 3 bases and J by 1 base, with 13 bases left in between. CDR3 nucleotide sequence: TGTGCCAGCAGCTCCTCGACAGGTTCGAACACTGAAGCTTTCTTT. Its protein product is CASSSSTGSNTEAFF.